These 3 T cell receptor beta chains originate from one sample sequenced in a study of T-cell memory formation after mild COVID-19. TCRdb independently ran MiXCR on the 5' RACE reads; one entry per CDR3 protein. The data contain about 560,000 distinct CDR3 sequences, roughly a sixth of them seen just once; the ten biggest clones take up around 8.1%. Material: PBMCs or a T cell subset sorted from them (not recorded which). These receptor sequences come from an adult woman who had mild COVID-19 (a few samples of this study predate the infection). Cell type and time point are not known.

This clonotype was observed a few times. The rearrangement links TRBV5-1 to TRBJ1-4; a weak D match, TRBD1 (6 bases). Germline lookup yields CDR1 SGHRS and CDR2 YFSETQ. The CDR3 covers 15 residues. Trimming removed 0 bases at V and 8 bases at J, with 14 bases between. This CDR3 reads CASSLAWAGEEKLFF. The CDR3 nucleotides are TGCGCCAGCAGCTTGGCCTGGGCAGGGGAGGAAAAACTGTTTTTT.

This clonotype was found many times. The V call is TRBV11-3, the J call TRBJ1-1, with D maybe TRBD1 (5 bases). With 0 bases removed from V and 2 bases from J, the gap between germline ends came to 13 bases. This CDR3 has 16 amino acids. Germline values: CDR1 SGHNT, CDR2 YENEEA. The CDR3, as DNA: TGTGCCAGCAGCTTAGATGGAAGGGGCGGTAACACTGAAGCTTTCTTT. Amino acids: CASSLDGRGGNTEAFF.

The chain joins TRBV19 to TRBJ1-1; maybe TRBD1 (5 bases). Trimming removed 7 bases at V and 0 bases at J, with 21 bases between. The length of the CDR3 is 17 residues. Germline V gives CDR1 LNHDA, CDR2 SQIVND (reference sequence). CDR3 coding DNA: TGTGCCAGTAACCCCCAGGAGGGGCCGCTATTGAACACTGAAGCTTTCTTT. It translates to CASNPQEGPLLNTEAFF.